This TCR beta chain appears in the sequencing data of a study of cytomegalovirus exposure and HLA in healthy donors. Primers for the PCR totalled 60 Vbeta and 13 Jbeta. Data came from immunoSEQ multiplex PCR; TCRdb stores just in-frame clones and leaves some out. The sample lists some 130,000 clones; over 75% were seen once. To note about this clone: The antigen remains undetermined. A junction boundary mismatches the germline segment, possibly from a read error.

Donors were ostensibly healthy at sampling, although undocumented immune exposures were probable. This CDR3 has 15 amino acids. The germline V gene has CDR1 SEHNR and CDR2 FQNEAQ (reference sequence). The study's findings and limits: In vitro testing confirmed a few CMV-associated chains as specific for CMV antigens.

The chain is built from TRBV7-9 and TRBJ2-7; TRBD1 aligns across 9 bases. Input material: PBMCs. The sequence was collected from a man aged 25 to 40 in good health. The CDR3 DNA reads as TGTTCCAGCAGCAACCGGGACAGGGACGCCTACGAGCAGTACTTC. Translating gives CSSSNRDRDAYEQYF.